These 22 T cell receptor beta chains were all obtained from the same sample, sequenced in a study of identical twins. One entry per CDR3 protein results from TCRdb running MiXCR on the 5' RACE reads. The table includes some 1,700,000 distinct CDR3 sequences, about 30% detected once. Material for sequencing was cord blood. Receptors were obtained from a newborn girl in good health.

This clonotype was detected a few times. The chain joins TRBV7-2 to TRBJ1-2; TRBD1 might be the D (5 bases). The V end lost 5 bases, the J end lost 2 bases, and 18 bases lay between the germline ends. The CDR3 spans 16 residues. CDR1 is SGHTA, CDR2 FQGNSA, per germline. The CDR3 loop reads CASSPKLDRLNYGYTF. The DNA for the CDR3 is TGTGCCAGCAGCCCAAAACTCGACAGACTAAACTATGGCTACACCTTC. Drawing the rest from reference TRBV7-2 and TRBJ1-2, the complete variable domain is GAGVSQSPSNKVTEKGKDVELRCDPISGHTALYWYRQSLGQGLEFLIYFQGNSAPDKSGLPSDRFSAERTGGSVSTLTIQRTQQEDSAVYLCASSPKLDRLNYGYTFGSGTRLTVV.

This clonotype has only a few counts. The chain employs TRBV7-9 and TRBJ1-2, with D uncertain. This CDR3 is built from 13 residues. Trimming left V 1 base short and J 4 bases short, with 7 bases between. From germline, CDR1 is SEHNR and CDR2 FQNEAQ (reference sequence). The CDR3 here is CASSLERRYGYTF. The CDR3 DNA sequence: TGTGCCAGCAGCTTAGAACGGCGCTATGGCTACACCTTC.

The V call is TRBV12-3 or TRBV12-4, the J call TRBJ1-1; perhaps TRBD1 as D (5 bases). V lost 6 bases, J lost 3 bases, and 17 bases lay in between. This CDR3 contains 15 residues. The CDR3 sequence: CASSPGWAGDTEAFF. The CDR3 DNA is TGTGCCAGCAGCCCAGGGTGGGCGGGAGACACTGAAGCTTTCTTT.

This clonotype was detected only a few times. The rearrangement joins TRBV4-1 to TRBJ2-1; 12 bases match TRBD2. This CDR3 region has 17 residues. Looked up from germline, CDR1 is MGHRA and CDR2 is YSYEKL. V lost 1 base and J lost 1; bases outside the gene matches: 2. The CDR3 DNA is TGCGCCAGCAGCCAAGCCGGGACTAGCGGGTCCTACAATGAGCAGTTCTTC. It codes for CASSQAGTSGSYNEQFF.

The CDR3: CSASTGGYQPQHF. CDR3 DNA sequence: TGCAGTGCTAGTACAGGGGGCTATCAGCCCCAGCATTTT. The chain joins TRBV20-1 to TRBJ1-5; the match to TRBD1 covers 9 bases. Germline V gene data show CDR1 as DFQATT and CDR2 as SNEGSKA (reference sequence). This CDR3 spans 13 amino acids. J was trimmed by 5 bases and V by 3 bases; bases with no gene match: 2.

CDR3 DNA sequence: TGTGCCAGCAGCCAAGCGACAGCTAACACCGGGGAGCTGTTTTTT. This sequence encodes CASSQATANTGELFF. J is TRBJ2-2 and V is TRBV4-2, with a possible D match to TRBD1 (5 bases). V shed 1 base and J shed 2 bases, with 8 bases lying between them. The CDR3 is 15 residues long. Germline CDR1 reads LGHNA; CDR2 reads YNFKEQ.

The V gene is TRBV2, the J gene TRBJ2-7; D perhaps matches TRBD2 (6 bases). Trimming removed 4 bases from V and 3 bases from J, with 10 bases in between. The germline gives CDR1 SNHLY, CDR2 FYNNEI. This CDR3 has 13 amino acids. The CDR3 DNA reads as TGTGCCAGCAGTGGCGGGACCCTCTACGAGCAGTACTTC. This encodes CASSGGTLYEQYF. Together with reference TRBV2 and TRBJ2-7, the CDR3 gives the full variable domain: EPEVTQTPSHQVTQMGQEVILRCVPISNHLYFYWYRQILGQKVEFLVSFYNNEISEKSEIFDDQFSVERPDGSNFTLKIRSTKLEDSAMYFCASSGGTLYEQYFGPGTRLTVT.

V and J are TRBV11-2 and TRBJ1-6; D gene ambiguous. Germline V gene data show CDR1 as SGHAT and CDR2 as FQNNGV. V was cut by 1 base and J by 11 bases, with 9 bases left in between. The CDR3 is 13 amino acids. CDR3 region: CASSLGPRPPLHF. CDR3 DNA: TGTGCCAGCAGCTTAGGTCCCCGGCCACCCCTCCACTTT.

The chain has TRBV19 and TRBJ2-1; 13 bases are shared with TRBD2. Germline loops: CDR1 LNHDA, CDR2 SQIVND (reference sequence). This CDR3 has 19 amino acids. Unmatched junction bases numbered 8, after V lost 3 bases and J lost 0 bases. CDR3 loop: CASSIETSGRFGSYNEQFF. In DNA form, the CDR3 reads TGTGCCAGTAGTATTGAGACTAGCGGGAGGTTCGGCTCCTACAATGAGCAGTTCTTC. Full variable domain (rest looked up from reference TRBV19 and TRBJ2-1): DGGITQSPKYLFRKEGQNVTLSCEQNLNHDAMYWYRQDPGQGLRLIYYSQIVNDFQKGDIAEGYSVSREKKESFPLTVTSAQKNPTAFYLCASSIETSGRFGSYNEQFFGPGTRLTVL.

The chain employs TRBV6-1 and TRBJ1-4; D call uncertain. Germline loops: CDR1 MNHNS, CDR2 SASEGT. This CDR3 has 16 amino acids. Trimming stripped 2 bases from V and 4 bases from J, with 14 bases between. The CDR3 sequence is CASSESRWQLNEKLFF. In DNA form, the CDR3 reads TGTGCCAGCAGTGAATCCCGGTGGCAGCTTAATGAAAAACTGTTTTTT.

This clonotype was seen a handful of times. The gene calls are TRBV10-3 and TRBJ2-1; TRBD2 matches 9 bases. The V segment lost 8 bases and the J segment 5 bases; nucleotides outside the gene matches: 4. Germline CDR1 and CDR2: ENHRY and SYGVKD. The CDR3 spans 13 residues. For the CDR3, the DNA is TGTGCCATCGGAGCGGGGGGCAACAATGAGCAGTTCTTC. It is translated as CAIGAGGNNEQFF.

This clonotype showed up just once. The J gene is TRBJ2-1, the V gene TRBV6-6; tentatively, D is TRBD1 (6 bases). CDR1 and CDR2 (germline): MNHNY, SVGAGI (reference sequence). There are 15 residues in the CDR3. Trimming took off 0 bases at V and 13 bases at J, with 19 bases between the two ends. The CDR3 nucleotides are TGTGCCAGCAGTTACTCGTGGACAGCCGGAGAGACCCAGTTCTTC. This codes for CASSYSWTAGETQFF.

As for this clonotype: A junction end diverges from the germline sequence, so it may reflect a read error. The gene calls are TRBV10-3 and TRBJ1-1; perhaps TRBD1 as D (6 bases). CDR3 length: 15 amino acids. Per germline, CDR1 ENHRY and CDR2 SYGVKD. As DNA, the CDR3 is TGTGCCATCAGTGTCTCAGGGGTGAGGAACGCTGAAGCTTTCTTT. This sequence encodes CAISVSGVRNAEAFF.

CDR3 in amino acids: CASSETGGVSYNEQFF. CDR3 nucleotides: TGTGCCAGCAGTGAAACCGGTGGTGTATCCTACAATGAGCAGTTCTTC. This chain connects TRBV2 to TRBJ2-1; D remains ambiguous. V was trimmed by 2 bases and J by 1 base, leaving 12 bases between them. CDR1 and CDR2 (germline): SNHLY, FYNNEI. The CDR3 covers 16 residues.

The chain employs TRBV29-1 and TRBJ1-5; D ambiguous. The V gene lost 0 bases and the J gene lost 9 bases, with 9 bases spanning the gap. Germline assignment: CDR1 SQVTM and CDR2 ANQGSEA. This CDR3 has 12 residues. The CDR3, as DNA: TGCAGCGTTGAAGATCCTGGGTGGCCCCAGCATTTT. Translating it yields CSVEDPGWPQHF.

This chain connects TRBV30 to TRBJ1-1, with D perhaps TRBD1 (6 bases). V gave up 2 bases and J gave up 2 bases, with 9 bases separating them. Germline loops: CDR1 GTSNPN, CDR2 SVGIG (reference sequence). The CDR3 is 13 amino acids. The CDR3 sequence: CAWSRGSNTEAFF. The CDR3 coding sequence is TGTGCCTGGAGTAGGGGGTCCAACACTGAAGCTTTCTTT.

The CDR3 protein is CASSLEQREIYEQYF. Here the CDR3 DNA reads TGTGCCAGCAGCTTAGAGCAGCGGGAGATCTACGAGCAGTACTTC. V is TRBV11-2 and J is TRBJ2-7, with TRBD2 identical over 8 bases. The junction had 4 bases not matched to a gene; V was cut back by 0 bases and J by 3 bases. The V gene's germline CDR1 is SGHAT and CDR2 FQNNGV. The CDR3 is 15 amino acids.

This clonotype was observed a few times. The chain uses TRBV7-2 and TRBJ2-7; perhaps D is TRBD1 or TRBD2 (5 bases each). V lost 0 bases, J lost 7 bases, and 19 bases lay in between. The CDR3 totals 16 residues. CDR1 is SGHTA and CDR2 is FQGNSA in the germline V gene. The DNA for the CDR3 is TGTGCCAGCAGCTTAGCGGGAGTCGGGACGTTTAATGAGCAGTACTTC. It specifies CASSLAGVGTFNEQYF.

Here the CDR3 reads CASSEGVVGNSPLHF. The CDR3, as DNA: TGTGCCAGCAGCGAGGGGGTAGTGGGGAATTCACCCCTCCACTTT. The chain combines TRBV9 with TRBJ1-6; perhaps TRBD1 as D (6 bases). V was cut by 3 bases and J by 7 bases, with 14 bases left in between. The CDR3 contains 15 residues. The V gene's germline CDR1 is SGDLS and CDR2 YYNGEE.

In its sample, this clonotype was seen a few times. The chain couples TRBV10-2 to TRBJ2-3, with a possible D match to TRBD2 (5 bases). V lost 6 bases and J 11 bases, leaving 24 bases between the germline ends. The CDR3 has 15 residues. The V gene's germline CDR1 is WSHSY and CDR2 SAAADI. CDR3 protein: CASSPSAALREVQYF. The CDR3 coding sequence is TGCGCCAGCAGCCCCAGCGCGGCCCTGAGGGAAGTGCAGTATTTT.

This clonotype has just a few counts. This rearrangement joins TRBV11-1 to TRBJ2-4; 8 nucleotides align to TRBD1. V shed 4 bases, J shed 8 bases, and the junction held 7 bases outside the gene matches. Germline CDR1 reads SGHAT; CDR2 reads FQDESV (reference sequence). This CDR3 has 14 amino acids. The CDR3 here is CASSYAGQGYIQYF. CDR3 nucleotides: TGTGCCAGCAGCTACGCCGGACAGGGTTACATTCAGTACTTC.

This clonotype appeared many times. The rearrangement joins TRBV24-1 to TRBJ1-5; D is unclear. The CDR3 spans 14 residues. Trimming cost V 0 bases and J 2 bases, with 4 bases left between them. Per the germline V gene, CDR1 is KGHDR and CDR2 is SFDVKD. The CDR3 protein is CATSDLKGNQPQHF. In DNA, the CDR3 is TGTGCCACCAGTGATTTGAAGGGCAATCAGCCCCAGCATTTT.